The entry below gives a single T cell receptor (beta chain) sequence along with its context. Its antigen is not known. The data were obtained in a study of CXCR3-negative and CXCR3-positive naive CD8 T cells. The method, 5' RACE with UMI labels, was used to prepare the TRB cDNA libraries. Reprocessing the 5' RACE reads, TCRdb reports a single entry for every CDR3 protein and omits DNA. The record lists over 40,000 distinct CDR3 sequences, of which the ten most abundant hold around 1.9%. The CDR3 runs 15 residues. Germline V gene data show CDR1 as SQVTM and CDR2 as ANQGSEA. Study-wide results and caveats: Naive CXCR3-positive and CXCR3-negative cells shared TRBV-TRBJ usage; memory cells diverged.

The sequence derives from a human donor in good health. Some clones in this sample may be carry-over from other donors' samples. The chain employs TRBV29-1 and TRBJ2-1; TCRdb picks TRBD2, but there is no DNA to check that call. Sequencing input: naive CXCR3- CD8+ T cells from blood. Indicated subset: CD45RO-CCR7+CD27+CD95- naive CD8+ T cells lacking CXCR3 (TNR3-). The CDR3 spells CSVEGVAGVRNEQFF.